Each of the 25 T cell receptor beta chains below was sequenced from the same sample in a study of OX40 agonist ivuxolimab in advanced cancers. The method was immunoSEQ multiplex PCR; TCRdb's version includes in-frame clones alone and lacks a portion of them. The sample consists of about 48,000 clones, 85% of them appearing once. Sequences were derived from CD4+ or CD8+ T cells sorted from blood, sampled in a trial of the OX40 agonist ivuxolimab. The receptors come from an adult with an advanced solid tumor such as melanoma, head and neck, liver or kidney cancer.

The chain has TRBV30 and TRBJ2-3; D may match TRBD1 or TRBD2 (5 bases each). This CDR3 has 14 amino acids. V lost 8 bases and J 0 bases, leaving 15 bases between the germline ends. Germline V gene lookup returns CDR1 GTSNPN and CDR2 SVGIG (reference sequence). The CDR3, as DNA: TGTGCCGGCACAGGAGGCCTGAGCACAGATACGCAGTATTTT. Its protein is CAGTGGLSTDTQYF.

CDR3 in amino acids: CASSESLAGPTDTQYF. The CDR3 DNA sequence: TGTGCCAGCAGTGAGTCTTTAGCGGGGCCCACAGATACGCAGTATTTT. The chain joins TRBV6-1 to TRBJ2-3; 8 nucleotides match TRBD2. Germline CDR1 reads MNHNS; CDR2 reads SASEGT. This CDR3 has 16 residues. V gave up 3 bases and J gave up 2 bases; unmatched junction bases: 7.

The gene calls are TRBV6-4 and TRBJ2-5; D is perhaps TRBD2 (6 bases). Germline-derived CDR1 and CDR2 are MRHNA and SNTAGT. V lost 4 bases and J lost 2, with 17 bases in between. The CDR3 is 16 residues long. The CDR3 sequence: CASSGGGADPQETQYF. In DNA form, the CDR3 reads TGTGCCAGCAGTGGGGGAGGCGCGGACCCACAAGAGACCCAGTACTTC.

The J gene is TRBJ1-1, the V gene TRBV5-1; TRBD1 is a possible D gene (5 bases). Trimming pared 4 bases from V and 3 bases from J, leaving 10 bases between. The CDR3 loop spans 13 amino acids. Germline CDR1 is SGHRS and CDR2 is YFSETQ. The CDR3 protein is CASSPQGYTEAFF. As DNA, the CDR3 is TGCGCCAGCAGCCCGCAGGGATACACTGAAGCTTTCTTT. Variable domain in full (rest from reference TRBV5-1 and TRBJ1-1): KAGVTQTPRYLIKTRGQQVTLSCSPISGHRSVSWYQQTPGQGLQFLFEYFSETQRNKGNFPGRFSGRQFSNSRSEMNVSTLELGDSALYLCASSPQGYTEAFFGQGTRLTVV.

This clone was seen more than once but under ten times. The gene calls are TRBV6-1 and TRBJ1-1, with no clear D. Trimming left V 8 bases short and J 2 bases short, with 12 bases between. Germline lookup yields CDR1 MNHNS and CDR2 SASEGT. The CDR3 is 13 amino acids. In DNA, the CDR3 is TGTGCCAGCTCTAGGGATGTTAACACTGAAGCTTTCTTT. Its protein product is CASSRDVNTEAFF.

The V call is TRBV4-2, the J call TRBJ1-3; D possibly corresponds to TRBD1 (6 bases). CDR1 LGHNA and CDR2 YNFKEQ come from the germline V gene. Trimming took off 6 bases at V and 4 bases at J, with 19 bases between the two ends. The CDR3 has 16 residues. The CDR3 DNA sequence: TGTGCCAGCAGTCTCGGGACATTCGGACCAGGAAACACCATATATTTT. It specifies CASSLGTFGPGNTIYF.

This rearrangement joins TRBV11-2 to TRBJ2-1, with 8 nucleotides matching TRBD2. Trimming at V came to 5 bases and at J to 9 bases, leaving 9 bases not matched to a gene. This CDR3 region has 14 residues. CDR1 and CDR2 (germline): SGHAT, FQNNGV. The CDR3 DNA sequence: TGTGCCAGCAGCCTTTCCGGGAGGGGAGGTGAGCAGTTCTTC. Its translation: CASSLSGRGGEQFF.

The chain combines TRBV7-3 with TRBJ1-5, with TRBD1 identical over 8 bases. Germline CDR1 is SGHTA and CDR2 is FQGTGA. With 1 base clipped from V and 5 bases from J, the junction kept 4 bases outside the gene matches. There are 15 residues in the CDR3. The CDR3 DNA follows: TGTGCCAGCAGCTTAAGCAGGGGGCACGATCAGCCCCAGCATTTT. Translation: CASSLSRGHDQPQHF.

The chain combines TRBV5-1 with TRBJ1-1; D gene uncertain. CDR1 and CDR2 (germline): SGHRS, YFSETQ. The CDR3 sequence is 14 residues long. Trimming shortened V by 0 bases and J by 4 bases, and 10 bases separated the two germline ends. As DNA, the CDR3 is TGCGCCAGCAGCTTGGAAGGGAGAGCCACTGAAGCTTTCTTT. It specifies CASSLEGRATEAFF.

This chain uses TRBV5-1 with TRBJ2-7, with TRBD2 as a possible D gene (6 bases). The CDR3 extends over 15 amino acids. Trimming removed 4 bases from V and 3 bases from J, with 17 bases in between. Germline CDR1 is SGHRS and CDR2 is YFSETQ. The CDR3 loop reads CASSPEGSFVYEQYF. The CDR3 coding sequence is TGCGCCAGCAGCCCGGAGGGGTCGTTCGTCTACGAGCAGTACTTC.

The CDR3 reads CASSERQVNTEAFF. CDR3 DNA sequence: TGTGCCAGCAGCGAAAGACAGGTGAACACTGAAGCTTTCTTT. The chain is built from TRBV6-6 and TRBJ1-1; tentatively, D is TRBD1 (6 bases). Trimming left V 6 bases short and J 0 bases short, with 11 bases between. CDR1 is MNHNY, CDR2 SVGAGI, per germline (reference sequence). The CDR3 sequence is 14 residues long.

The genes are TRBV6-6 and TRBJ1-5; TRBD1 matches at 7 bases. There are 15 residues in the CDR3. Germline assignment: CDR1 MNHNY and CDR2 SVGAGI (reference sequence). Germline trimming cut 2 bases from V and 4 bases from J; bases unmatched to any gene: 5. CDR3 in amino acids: CASSYLGGGNQPQHF. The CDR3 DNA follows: TGTGCCAGCAGTTACCTAGGGGGCGGGAATCAGCCCCAGCATTTT.

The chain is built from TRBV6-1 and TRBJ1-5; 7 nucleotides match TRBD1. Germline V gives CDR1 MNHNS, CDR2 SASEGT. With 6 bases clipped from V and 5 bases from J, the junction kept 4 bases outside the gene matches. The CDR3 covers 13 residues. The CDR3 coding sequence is TGTGCCAGCAGAGACGACAGGGATCAGCCCCAGCATTTT. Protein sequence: CASRDDRDQPQHF.

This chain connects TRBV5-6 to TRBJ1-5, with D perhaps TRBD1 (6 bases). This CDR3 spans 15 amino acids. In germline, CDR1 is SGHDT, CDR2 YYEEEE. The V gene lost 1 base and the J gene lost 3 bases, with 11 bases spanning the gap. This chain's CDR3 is CASSLSGVTNQPQHF. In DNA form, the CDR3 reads TGTGCCAGCAGCTTGTCAGGGGTAACCAATCAGCCCCAGCATTTT.

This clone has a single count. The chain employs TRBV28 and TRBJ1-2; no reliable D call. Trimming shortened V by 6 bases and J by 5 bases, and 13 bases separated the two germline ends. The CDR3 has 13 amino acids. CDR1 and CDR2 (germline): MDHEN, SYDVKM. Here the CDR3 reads CASSPSGGYGYTF. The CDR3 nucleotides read TGTGCCAGCAGCCCCTCGGGCGGATATGGCTACACCTTC.

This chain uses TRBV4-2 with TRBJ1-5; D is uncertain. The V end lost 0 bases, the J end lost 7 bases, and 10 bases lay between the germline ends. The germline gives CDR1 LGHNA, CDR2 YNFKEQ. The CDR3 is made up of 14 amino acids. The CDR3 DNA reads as TGTGCCAGCAGCCAAGATGAAGGACGACAGCCCCAGCATTTT. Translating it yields CASSQDEGRQPQHF.

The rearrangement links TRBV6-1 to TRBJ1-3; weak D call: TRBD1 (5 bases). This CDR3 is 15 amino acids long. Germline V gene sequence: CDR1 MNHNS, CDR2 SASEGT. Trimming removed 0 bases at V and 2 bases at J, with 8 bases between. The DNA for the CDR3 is TGTGCCAGCAGTGAAGCAGGCAGGGCTGGAAACACCATATATTTT. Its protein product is CASSEAGRAGNTIYF.

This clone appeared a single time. This CDR3 reads CSVGGTYNEQFF. The CDR3 nucleotides read TGCAGCGTTGGAGGGACATACAATGAGCAGTTCTTC. The J gene is TRBJ2-1, the V gene TRBV29-1; tentative D call: TRBD1 (6 bases). This CDR3 region has 12 residues. The V gene lost 4 bases and the J gene lost 4 bases, with 8 bases spanning the gap. Germline values: CDR1 SQVTM, CDR2 ANQGSEA.

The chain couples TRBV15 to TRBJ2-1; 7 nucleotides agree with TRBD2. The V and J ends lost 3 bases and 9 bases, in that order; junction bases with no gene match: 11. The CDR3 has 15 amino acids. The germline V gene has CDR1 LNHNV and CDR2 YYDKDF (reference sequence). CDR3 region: CATSRILAERGEQFF. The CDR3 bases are TGTGCCACCAGCAGGATCCTAGCGGAAAGGGGTGAGCAGTTCTTC. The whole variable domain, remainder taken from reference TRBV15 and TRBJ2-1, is DAMVIQNPRYQVTQFGKPVTLSCSQTLNHNVMYWYQQKSSQAPKLLFHYYDKDFNNEADTPDNFQSRRPNTSFCFLDIRSPGLGDTAMYLCATSRILAERGEQFFGPGTRLTVL.

CDR3 sequence (DNA): TGTGCCAGCAGTTTCGGGCCTCTAGGGGAGACCCAGTACTTC. Its protein product is CASSFGPLGETQYF. The chain has TRBV28 and TRBJ2-5; D gene uncertain. V lost 3 bases and J 5 bases, leaving 13 bases between the germline ends. The CDR3 runs 14 residues. The germline V gene encodes CDR1 MDHEN and CDR2 SYDVKM.

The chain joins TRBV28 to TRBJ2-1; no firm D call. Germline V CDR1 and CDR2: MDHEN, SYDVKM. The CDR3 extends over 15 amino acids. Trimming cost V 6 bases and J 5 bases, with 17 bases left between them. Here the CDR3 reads CASRSGNFNHNEQFF. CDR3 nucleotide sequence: TGTGCCAGCAGGTCGGGCAATTTTAACCACAATGAGCAGTTCTTC.

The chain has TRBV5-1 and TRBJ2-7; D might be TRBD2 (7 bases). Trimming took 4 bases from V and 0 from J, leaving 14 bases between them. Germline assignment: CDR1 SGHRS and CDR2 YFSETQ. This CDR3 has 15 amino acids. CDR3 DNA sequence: TGCGCCAGCAGCCTAGAGGGGGGGTCCTCCTACGAGCAGTACTTC. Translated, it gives CASSLEGGSSYEQYF.

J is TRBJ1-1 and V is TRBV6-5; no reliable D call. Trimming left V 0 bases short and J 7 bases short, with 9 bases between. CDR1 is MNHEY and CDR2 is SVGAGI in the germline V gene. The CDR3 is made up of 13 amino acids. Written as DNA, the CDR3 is TGTGCCAGCAGTTACTCGAGAGGGAGTGAAGCTTTCTTT. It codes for CASSYSRGSEAFF.

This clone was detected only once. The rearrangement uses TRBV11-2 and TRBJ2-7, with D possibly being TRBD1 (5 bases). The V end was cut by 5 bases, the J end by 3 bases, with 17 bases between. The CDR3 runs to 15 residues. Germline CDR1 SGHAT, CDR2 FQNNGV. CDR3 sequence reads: CASSPAPAGIYEQYF. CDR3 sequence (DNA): TGTGCCAGCAGCCCCGCCCCGGCAGGGATCTACGAGCAGTACTTC.

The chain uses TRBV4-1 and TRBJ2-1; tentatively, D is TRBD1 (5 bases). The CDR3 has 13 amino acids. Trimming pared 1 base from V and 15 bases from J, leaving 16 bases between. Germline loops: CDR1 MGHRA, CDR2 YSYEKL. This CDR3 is CASSQVGAPRGFF. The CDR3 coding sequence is TGCGCCAGCAGCCAAGTTGGGGCCCCCAGAGGGTTCTTC.